One sample yielded the 8 T cell receptor beta chains listed below, sequenced in a study of beta chain features in type 1 diabetes. Notes on the study in general: Among patients with Type 1 diabetes, TCRB CDR3s were moderately but significantly shorter in every one of the four CD4+ subsets.

The sequenced template was cDNA made from the entire isolated RNA. Using immunoSEQ multiplex PCR, the repertoire was profiled, and TCRdb retains in-frame clones only, with some absent. Of more than 250,000 clones in the sample, approximately 16% were seen once. Their antigen targets remain unknown. Input material: naive CD4+ T cells from blood. The receptors shown here come from a man between 18 and 35 years old with type 1 diabetes.

This clone turned up a few times. V is TRBV20-1 and J is TRBJ1-2; D is ambiguous. The CDR3 has 10 residues. The germline V gene has CDR1 DFQATT and CDR2 SNEGSKA (reference sequence). With 0 bases removed from V and 8 bases from J, the gap between germline ends came to 4 bases. This CDR3 reads CSARERGYTF. For the CDR3, the DNA is TGCAGTGCTAGAGAGCGGGGCTACACCTTC.

J is TRBJ2-4 and V is TRBV5-1; 7 positions agree with TRBD2. The CDR3 extends over 16 amino acids. J gave up 1 base and V 4 bases, and 8 bases lay outside the gene matches. CDR1 is SGHRS and CDR2 is YFSETQ in the germline V gene. In nucleotides, the CDR3 is TGCGCCAGCAGCCGGGGGGACTTCGGGGCCAAAAACATTCAGTACTTC. It encodes CASSRGDFGAKNIQYF. The variable domain in full, completed from reference TRBV5-1 and TRBJ2-4, reads KAGVTQTPRYLIKTRGQQVTLSCSPISGHRSVSWYQQTPGQGLQFLFEYFSETQRNKGNFPGRFSGRQFSNSRSEMNVSTLELGDSALYLCASSRGDFGAKNIQYFGAGTRLSVL.

This clone has just a few counts. The chain combines TRBV10-3 with TRBJ2-4; TRBD1 agrees at 7 bases. Germline lookup yields CDR1 ENHRY and CDR2 SYGVKD. This CDR3 contains 15 residues. Germline trimming cut 4 bases from V and 3 bases from J; bases unmatched to any gene: 6. This CDR3 reads CAISAYGTDKNIQYF. The CDR3 nucleotides read TGTGCCATCAGTGCGTACGGGACAGACAAAAACATTCAGTACTTC.

This clone was counted a few times. The chain is built from TRBV28 and TRBJ2-7; the D gene is possibly TRBD1 (6 bases). Germline V gives CDR1 MDHEN, CDR2 SYDVKM. Trimming removed 3 bases from V and 2 bases from J, with 11 bases in between. The CDR3 is 14 amino acids. The chain's CDR3 is CASSFPDSAYEQYF. DNA for the CDR3: TGTGCCAGCAGTTTCCCGGACAGTGCCTACGAGCAGTACTTC.

The rearrangement uses TRBV18 and TRBJ2-5; D might be TRBD2 (5 bases). Trimming cost V 2 bases and J 5 bases, with 12 bases left between them. The CDR3 runs to 14 residues. Germline V gene lookup returns CDR1 KGHSH and CDR2 LQKENI. Here the CDR3 reads CASSPSGAAETQYF. The CDR3 DNA follows: TGTGCCAGCTCACCATCCGGAGCGGCGGAGACCCAGTACTTC.

This clone was seen a few times. The V and J genes are TRBV4-1 and TRBJ2-6, with D maybe TRBD1 (5 bases). CDR3 length: 16 residues. With 3 bases removed from V and 2 bases from J, the gap between germline ends came to 11 bases. Per the germline V gene, CDR1 is MGHRA and CDR2 is YSYEKL. CDR3 protein: CASSHLGRTGANVLTF. CDR3 DNA sequence: TGCGCCAGCAGCCACTTGGGGCGGACTGGGGCCAACGTCCTGACTTTC.

V and J are TRBV2 and TRBJ2-5; 7 bases are a match to TRBD2. The V segment lost 8 bases and the J segment 1 base; nucleotides outside the gene matches: 16. Germline V CDR1 and CDR2: SNHLY, FYNNEI. CDR3 length: 17 amino acids. This CDR3 reads CASSLRGGSSAQETQYF. In DNA form, the CDR3 reads TGTGCCAGCTCGTTACGCGGCGGGAGTAGCGCCCAAGAGACCCAGTACTTC. Full variable domain (outside the CDR3, taken from reference TRBV2 and TRBJ2-5): EPEVTQTPSHQVTQMGQEVILRCVPISNHLYFYWYRQILGQKVEFLVSFYNNEISEKSEIFDDQFSVERPDGSNFTLKIRSTKLEDSAMYFCASSLRGGSSAQETQYFGPGTRLLVL.

The chain carries TRBV28 and TRBJ2-7; D uncertain. Germline V CDR1 and CDR2: MDHEN, SYDVKM. CDR3 length equals 12 residues. V lost 6 bases and J 7 bases, leaving 13 bases between the germline ends. CDR3 sequence (DNA): TGTGCCAGCAGCCCTGGAGTCGGGGAGCAGTACTTC. As protein: CASSPGVGEQYF. Supplemented by reference TRBV28 and TRBJ2-7, the full variable domain reads DVKVTQSSRYLVKRTGEKVFLECVQDMDHENMFWYRQDPGLGLRLIYFSYDVKMKEKGDIPEGYSVSREKKERFSLILESASTNQTSMYLCASSPGVGEQYFGPGTRLTVT.